The 13 T cell receptor beta chains given below trace back to one sample, sequenced in a study of sequential checkpoint blockade in melanoma (dated by TCRdb to between 2019 and 2020). The treatment or condition label of this sample denotes: randomized to nivolumab then ipilimumab (arm A) or the reverse (arm B). Libraries were made using the immunoSEQ multiplex PCR assay. The source is immuneACCESS, and TCRdb retained only in-frame sequences with V and J called. Part of the clones is not carried over; for the studies checked, unresolved V genes explain less than half of this, and the remainder is unexplained. The sample profile shows around 2,300 clones; roughly 15% of them were found once. The ten largest make up approximately 12% of the sample. The sample consisted of tumor tissue (inferred from file names), taken from a patient given nivolumab and ipilimumab in sequence. All receptors derive from a human donor with melanoma.

This clone ranks as medium-sized. In nucleotides, the CDR3 is TGTGCCATCAGGCCCTCCAGTACAGTAATTGAAGCTTTCTTT. It is translated as CAIRPSSTVIEAFF. This sequence joins TRBV6-8 and TRBJ1-1; D gene unclear. This CDR3 contains 14 residues. The V and J ends lost 10 bases and 7 bases respectively, with 22 bases between them. Germline V CDR1 and CDR2: MNHGY, SAAAGT.

The chain employs TRBV4-1 and TRBJ2-1; TRBD2 matches 14 bases. The V gene's germline CDR1 is MGHRA and CDR2 YSYEKL. This CDR3 has 17 amino acids. V was pared by 5 bases and J by 8 bases, with 11 bases of the junction left unmatched. The CDR3 nucleotides read TGCGCCAGCAGCATGAGCGGGACTAGCGGGAGTATCGATGAGCAGTTCTTC. Translated, it gives CASSMSGTSGSIDEQFF.

In this sample, this clone turned up many times. This chain connects TRBV28 to TRBJ1-5; no clear D gene. The V and J ends lost 0 bases and 0 bases respectively, with 3 bases between them. CDR1 MDHEN and CDR2 SYDVKM come from the germline V gene. CDR3 size: 14 residues. CDR3 sequence: CASSLWPSNQPQHF. CDR3 DNA sequence: TGTGCCAGCAGTTTATGGCCTAGCAATCAGCCCCAGCATTTT.

The gene calls are TRBV19 and TRBJ1-1; perhaps TRBD1 as D (5 bases). The V and J ends lost 5 bases and 7 bases respectively, with 14 bases between them. Germline V lookup: CDR1 LNHDA, CDR2 SQIVND (reference sequence). This CDR3 contains 13 residues. CDR3 sequence: CASSWGAGGEAFF. The CDR3, as DNA: TGTGCCAGTAGTTGGGGCGCGGGGGGTGAAGCTTTCTTT.

This clone occurred once. The chain links TRBV29-1 to TRBJ1-2; unclear D gene. The CDR3 spans 12 residues. V lost 1 base, J lost 3 bases, and 6 bases lay in between. Germline values: CDR1 SQVTM, CDR2 ANQGSEA. The CDR3 bases are TGCAGCGTTGAAGGGGCCTACTATGGCTACACCTTC. Translation: CSVEGAYYGYTF.

By frequency in the sample, this clone is large. The rearrangement joins TRBV11-3 to TRBJ2-2, with D perhaps matching TRBD2 (5 bases). The ends were cut back, 5 bases at V and 3 bases at J, with 16 bases in the middle. This CDR3 spans 16 amino acids. From germline, CDR1 is SGHNT and CDR2 YENEEA. CDR3: CASSQRGGVDTGELFF. The DNA for the CDR3 is TGTGCCAGCAGCCAACGTGGAGGAGTGGACACCGGGGAGCTGTTTTTT.

The chain recombines TRBV5-1 with TRBJ2-2; 12 positions match TRBD2. The CDR3 extends over 16 amino acids. Trimming cost V 2 bases and J 4 bases; bases outside gene matches: 3. CDR1 is SGHRS, CDR2 YFSETQ, per germline. Here the CDR3 reads CASSFRLAGATGELFF. The CDR3 region has the DNA TGCGCCAGCAGCTTTAGACTAGCGGGAGCCACCGGGGAGCTGTTTTTT.

This chain links TRBV11-3 with TRBJ2-7; 10 bases match TRBD2. The CDR3 consists of 18 residues. V shed 5 bases, J shed 0 bases, and the junction held 13 bases outside the gene matches. Germline V lookup: CDR1 SGHNT, CDR2 YENEEA. The CDR3 is CASSPRRASGSLSYEQYF. The CDR3 nucleotides read TGTGCCAGCAGCCCACGGAGGGCTAGCGGGAGTCTCTCCTACGAGCAGTACTTC.

This clone was counted a few times. The chain employs TRBV28 and TRBJ2-3; 11 positions agree with TRBD1. From germline, CDR1 is MDHEN and CDR2 SYDVKM. Losses at the gene ends were 5 bases for V and 5 bases for J; bases not matched to a gene: 6. The CDR3 totals 15 residues. CDR3 protein: CASSNGQGAGDTQYF. CDR3 bases: TGTGCCAGCAGTAACGGACAGGGGGCTGGAGATACGCAGTATTTT.

The rearrangement joins TRBV29-1 to TRBJ2-7; 9 nucleotides align to TRBD1. Germline loops: CDR1 SQVTM, CDR2 ANQGSEA. After removal of 5 bases from V and 5 bases from J, the junction contained 10 bases not matched to a gene. CDR3 size: 14 residues. The DNA for the CDR3 is TGCAGCGTTCCTAGGACAGGGGATTGGCACGAGCAGTACTTC. This sequence encodes CSVPRTGDWHEQYF.

This clone was detected a few times. The chain uses TRBV6-8 and TRBJ2-7; possibly TRBD2 for D (6 bases). The V end was cut by 5 bases, the J end by 0 bases, with 14 bases between. Germline CDR1 MNHGY, CDR2 SAAAGT. The CDR3 consists of 15 residues. CDR3 in DNA: TGTGCCAGCAGTGTCACCGGGACTTCCTCCTACGAGCAGTACTTC. Protein sequence: CASSVTGTSSYEQYF.

This clone was observed a handful of times. At one end, the junction sequence differs from germline, possibly due to a read error. The chain employs TRBV30 and TRBJ2-1, with 9 bases that match TRBD2. This CDR3 spans 11 amino acids. The germline CDR1 and CDR2 sequences are GTSNPN and SVGIG (reference sequence). CDR3 sequence (DNA): TGTGCCTGGAGTGATGCGGGAGGGCCGCTCTTC. It encodes CAWSDAGGPLF. The full variable domain, rest sourced from reference TRBV30 and TRBJ2-1, is SQTIHQWPATLVQPVGSPLSLECTVEGTSNPNLYWYRQAAGRGLQLLFYSVGIGQISSEVPQNLSASRPQDRQFILSSKKLLLSDSGFYLCAWSDAGGPLFGPGTRLTVL.

By its share, this clone is medium-sized. The J gene is TRBJ1-1, the V gene TRBV19, with D unclear. The CDR3 is 12 residues long. Germline V CDR1 and CDR2: LNHDA, SQIVND (reference sequence). Trimming removed 5 bases from V and 7 bases from J, with 11 bases in between. As DNA, the CDR3 is TGTGCCAGTAGTCCAGGAAATGTTGAAGCTTTCTTT. It encodes CASSPGNVEAFF.